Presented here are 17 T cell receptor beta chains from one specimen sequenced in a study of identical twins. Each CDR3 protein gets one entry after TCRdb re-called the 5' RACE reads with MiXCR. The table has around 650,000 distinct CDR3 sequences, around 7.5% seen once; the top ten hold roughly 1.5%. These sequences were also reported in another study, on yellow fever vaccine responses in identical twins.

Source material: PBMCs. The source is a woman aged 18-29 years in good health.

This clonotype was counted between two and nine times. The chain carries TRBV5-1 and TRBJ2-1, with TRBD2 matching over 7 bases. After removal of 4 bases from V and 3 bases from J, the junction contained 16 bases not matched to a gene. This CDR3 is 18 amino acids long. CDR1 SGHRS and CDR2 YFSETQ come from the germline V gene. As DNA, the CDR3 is TGCGCCAGCAGCCCGACTTATCCTGGGGGAGGGGTCTACAATGAGCAGTTCTTC. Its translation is CASSPTYPGGGVYNEQFF.

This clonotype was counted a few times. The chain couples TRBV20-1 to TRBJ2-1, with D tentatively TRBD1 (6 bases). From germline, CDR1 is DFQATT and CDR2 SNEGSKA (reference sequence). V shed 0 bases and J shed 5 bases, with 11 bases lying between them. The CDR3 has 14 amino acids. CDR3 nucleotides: TGCAGTGCTAGAGAAACAGGGACGAACAATGAGCAGTTCTTC. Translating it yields CSARETGTNNEQFF.

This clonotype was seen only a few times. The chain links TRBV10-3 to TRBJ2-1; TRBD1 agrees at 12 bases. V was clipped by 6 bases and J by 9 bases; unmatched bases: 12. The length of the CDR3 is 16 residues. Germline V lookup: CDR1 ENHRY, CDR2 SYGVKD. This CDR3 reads CAISPKGTGGMGEQFF. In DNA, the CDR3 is TGTGCCATCAGCCCTAAAGGGACAGGGGGCATGGGTGAGCAGTTCTTC.

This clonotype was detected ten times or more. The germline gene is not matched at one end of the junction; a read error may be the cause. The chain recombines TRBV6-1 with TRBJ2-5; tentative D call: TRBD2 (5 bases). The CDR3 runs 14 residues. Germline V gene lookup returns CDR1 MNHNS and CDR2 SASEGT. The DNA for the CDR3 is TGTGCCAGCACTGAAACCGGGATGGTCGGGACCCAGTACTTC. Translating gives CASTETGMVGTQYF.

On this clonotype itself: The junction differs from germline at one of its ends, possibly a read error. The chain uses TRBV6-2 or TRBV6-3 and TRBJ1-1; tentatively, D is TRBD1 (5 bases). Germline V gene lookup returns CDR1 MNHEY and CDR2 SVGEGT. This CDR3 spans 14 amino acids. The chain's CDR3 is CASRPQVGNAEAFF. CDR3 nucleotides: TGTGCCAGCAGACCACAGGTGGGGAACGCTGAAGCTTTCTTT.

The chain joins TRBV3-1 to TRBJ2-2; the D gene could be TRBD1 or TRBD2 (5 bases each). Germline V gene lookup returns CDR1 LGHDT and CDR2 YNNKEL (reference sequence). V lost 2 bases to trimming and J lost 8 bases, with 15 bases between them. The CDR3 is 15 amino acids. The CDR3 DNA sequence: TGTGCCAGCAGCCAAATACCGGACGGGGCTGGGGAGCTGTTTTTT. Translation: CASSQIPDGAGELFF.

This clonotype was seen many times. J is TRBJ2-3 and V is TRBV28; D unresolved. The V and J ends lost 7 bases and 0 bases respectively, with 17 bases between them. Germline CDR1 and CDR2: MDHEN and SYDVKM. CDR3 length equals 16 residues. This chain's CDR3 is CASIRFPAPSTDTQYF. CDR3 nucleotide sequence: TGTGCCAGCATAAGGTTCCCAGCACCTAGCACAGATACGCAGTATTTT.

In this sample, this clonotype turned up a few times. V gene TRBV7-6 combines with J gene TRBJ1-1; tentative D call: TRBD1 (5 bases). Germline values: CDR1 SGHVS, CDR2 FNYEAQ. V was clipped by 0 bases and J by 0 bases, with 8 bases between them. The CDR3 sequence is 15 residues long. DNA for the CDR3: TGTGCCAGCAGCTTAGCACCAGGGTTGAACACTGAAGCTTTCTTT. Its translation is CASSLAPGLNTEAFF. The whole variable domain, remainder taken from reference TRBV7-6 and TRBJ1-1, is GAGVSQSPRYKVTKRGQDVALRCDPISGHVSLYWYRQALGQGPEFLTYFNYEAQQDKSGLPNDRFSAERPEGSISTLTIQRTEQRDSAMYRCASSLAPGLNTEAFFGQGTRLTVV.

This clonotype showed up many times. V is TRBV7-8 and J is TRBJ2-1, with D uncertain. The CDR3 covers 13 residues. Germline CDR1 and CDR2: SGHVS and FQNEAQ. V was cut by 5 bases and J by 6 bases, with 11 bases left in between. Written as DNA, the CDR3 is TGTGCCAGCAGCATCCGGACCGGCAATGAGCAGTTCTTC. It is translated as CASSIRTGNEQFF.

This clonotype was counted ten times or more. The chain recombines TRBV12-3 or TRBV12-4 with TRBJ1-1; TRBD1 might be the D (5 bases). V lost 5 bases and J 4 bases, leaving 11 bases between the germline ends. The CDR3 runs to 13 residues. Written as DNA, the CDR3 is TGTGCCAGCAGTAGAGGGGAGGGCACTGAAGCTTTCTTT. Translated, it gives CASSRGEGTEAFF.

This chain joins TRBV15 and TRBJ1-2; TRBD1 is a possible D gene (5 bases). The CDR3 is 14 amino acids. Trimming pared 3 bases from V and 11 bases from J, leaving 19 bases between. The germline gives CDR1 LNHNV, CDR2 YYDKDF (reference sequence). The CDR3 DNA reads TGTGCCACCAGCAGGCGGGGACTGACGGAGATTTACACCTTC. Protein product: CATSRRGLTEIYTF.

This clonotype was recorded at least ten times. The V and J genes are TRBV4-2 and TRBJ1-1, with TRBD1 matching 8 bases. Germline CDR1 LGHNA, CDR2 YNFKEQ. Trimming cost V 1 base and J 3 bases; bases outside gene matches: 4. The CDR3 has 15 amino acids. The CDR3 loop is CASSQAQGADTEAFF. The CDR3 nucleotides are TGTGCCAGCAGCCAAGCCCAGGGGGCGGACACTGAAGCTTTCTTT.

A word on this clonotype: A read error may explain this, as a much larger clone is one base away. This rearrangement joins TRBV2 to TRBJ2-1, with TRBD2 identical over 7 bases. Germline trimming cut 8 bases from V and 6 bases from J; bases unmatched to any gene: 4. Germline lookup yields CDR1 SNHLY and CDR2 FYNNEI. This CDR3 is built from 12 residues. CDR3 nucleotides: TGTGCCAGCGGACTAGTTGGCAATGAGCAGTTCTTC. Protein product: CASGLVGNEQFF. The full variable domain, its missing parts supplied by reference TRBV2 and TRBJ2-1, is EPEVTQTPSHQVTQMGQEVILRCVPISNHLYFYWYRQILGQKVEFLVSFYNNEISEKSEIFDDQFSVERPDGSNFTLKIRSTKLEDSAMYFCASGLVGNEQFFGPGTRLTVL.

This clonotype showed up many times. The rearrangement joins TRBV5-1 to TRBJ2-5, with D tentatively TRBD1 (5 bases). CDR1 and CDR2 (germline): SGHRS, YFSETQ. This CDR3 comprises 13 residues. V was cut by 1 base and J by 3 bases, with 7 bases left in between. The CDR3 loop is CASSLMTEETQYF. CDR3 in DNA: TGCGCCAGCAGCTTGATGACAGAAGAGACCCAGTACTTC.

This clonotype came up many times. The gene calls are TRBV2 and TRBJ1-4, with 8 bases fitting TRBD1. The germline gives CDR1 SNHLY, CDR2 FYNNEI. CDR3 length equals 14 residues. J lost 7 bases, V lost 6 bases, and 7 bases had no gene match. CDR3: CASSHRGFGEKLFF. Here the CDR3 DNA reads TGTGCCAGCAGCCACAGGGGGTTTGGTGAAAAACTGTTTTTT.

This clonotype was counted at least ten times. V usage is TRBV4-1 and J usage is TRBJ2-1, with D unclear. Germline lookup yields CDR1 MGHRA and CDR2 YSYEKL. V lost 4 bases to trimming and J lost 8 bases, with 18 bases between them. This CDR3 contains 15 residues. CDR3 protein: CASSLRTTTNDEQFF. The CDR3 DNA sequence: TGCGCCAGCAGCCTCCGGACCACCACGAACGATGAGCAGTTCTTC.

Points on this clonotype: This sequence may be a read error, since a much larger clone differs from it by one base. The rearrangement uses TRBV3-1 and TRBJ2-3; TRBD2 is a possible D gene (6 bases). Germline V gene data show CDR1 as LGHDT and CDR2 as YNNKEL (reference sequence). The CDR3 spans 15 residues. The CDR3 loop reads CATSQGSSGADTQYF. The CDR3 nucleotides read TGTGCCACCAGCCAGGGTAGTTCGGGAGCAGATACGCAGTATTTT.